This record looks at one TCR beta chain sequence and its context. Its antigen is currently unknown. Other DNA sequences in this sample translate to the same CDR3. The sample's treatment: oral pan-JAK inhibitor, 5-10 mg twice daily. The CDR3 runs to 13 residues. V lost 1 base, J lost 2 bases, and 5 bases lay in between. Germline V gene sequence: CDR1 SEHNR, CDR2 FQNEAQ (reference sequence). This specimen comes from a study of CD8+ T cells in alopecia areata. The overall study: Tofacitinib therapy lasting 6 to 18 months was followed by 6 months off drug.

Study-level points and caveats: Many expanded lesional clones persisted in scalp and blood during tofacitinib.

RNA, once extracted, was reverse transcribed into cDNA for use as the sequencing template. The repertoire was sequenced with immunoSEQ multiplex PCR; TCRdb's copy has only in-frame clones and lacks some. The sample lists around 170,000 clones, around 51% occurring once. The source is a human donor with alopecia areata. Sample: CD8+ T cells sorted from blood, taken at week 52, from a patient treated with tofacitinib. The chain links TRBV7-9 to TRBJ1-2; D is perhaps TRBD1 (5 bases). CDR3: CASSLGGNYGYTF. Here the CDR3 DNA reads TGTGCCAGCAGCTTAGGGGGGAACTATGGCTACACCTTC.